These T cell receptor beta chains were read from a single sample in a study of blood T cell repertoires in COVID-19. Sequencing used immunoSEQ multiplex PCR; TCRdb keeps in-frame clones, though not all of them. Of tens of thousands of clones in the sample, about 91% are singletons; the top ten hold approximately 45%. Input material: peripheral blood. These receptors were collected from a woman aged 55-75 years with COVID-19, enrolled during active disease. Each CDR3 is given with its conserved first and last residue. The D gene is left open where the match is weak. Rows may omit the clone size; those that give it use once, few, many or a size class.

CDR3aa: CASSLSGVGYGYTF
CDR3nt: TGTGCCAGCAGCTTAAGCGGAGTAGGTTATGGCTACACCTTC
abundance: NA
d_gene: NA
j_gene: TRBJ1-2
len: 14
v_gene: TRBV7-2

CDR3aa: CASSLAGGTYEQYF
CDR3nt: TGTGCCAGCAGCTTGGCAGGGGGGACCTACGAGCAGTACTTC
abundance: NA
d_gene: NA
j_gene: TRBJ2-7
len: 14
v_gene: TRBV5-6

CDR3aa: CASRVQVNYGYTF
CDR3nt: TGTGCCAGCAGGGTCCAGGTTAACTATGGCTACACCTTC
abundance: NA
d_gene: NA
j_gene: TRBJ1-2
len: 13
v_gene: TRBV28

CDR3aa: CASSLDGYSPLHF
CDR3nt: TGTGCCAGCAGCTTGGACGGGTATTCACCCCTCCACTTT
abundance: NA
d_gene: NA
j_gene: TRBJ1-6
len: 13
v_gene: TRBV5-4

CDR3aa: CASSSLDQRGLSTEAFF
CDR3nt: TGTGCCAGCAGTTCGTTAGATCAAAGGGGGCTTAGCACTGAAGCTTTCTTT
abundance: once
d_gene: TRBD1
j_gene: TRBJ1-1
len: 17
v_gene: TRBV28

CDR3aa: CASSQDWGPWETQYF
CDR3nt: TGTGCCAGCAGCCAAGATTGGGGGCCATGGGAGACCCAGTACTTC
abundance: once
d_gene: NA
j_gene: TRBJ2-5
len: 15
v_gene: TRBV14

CDR3aa: CAISHPSAGLVSYEQYF
CDR3nt: TGTGCCATCAGCCACCCCTCCGCGGGACTAGTCTCCTACGAGCAGTACTTC
abundance: NA
d_gene: TRBD2
j_gene: TRBJ2-7
len: 17
v_gene: TRBV10-3

CDR3aa: CASSSPPTANYEQYF
CDR3nt: TGTGCCAGCAGTTCGCCCCCGACAGCGAACTACGAGCAGTACTTC
abundance: NA
d_gene: NA
j_gene: TRBJ2-7
len: 15
v_gene: TRBV28

CDR3aa: CASSLAVTLLGYTF
CDR3nt: TGTGCCAGCAGCTTGGCAGTGACTCTCCTGGGCTACACCTTC
abundance: NA
d_gene: NA
j_gene: TRBJ1-2
len: 14
v_gene: TRBV5-6

CDR3aa: CASSRIMTSGGDTGELFF
CDR3nt: TGTGCCAGCAGCCGCATTATGACTAGCGGGGGTGACACCGGGGAGCTGTTTTTT
abundance: NA
d_gene: TRBD2
j_gene: TRBJ2-2
len: 18
v_gene: TRBV11-2

CDR3aa: CAIRVGLAGGPNEQFF
CDR3nt: TGTGCCATCAGAGTCGGACTAGCGGGGGGGCCCAATGAGCAGTTCTTC
abundance: NA
d_gene: TRBD2
j_gene: TRBJ2-1
len: 16
v_gene: TRBV10-3

CDR3aa: CASSCYRGQARCYEQYF
CDR3nt: TGTGCCAGCAGTTGTTACAGGGGGCAGGCGCGGTGTTACGAGCAGTACTTC
abundance: NA
d_gene: TRBD1
j_gene: TRBJ2-7
len: 17
v_gene: TRBV3-1/TRBV3-2

CDR3aa: CASSYGRGVEQYF
CDR3nt: TGTGCCAGCAGTTACGGCAGGGGGGTCGAGCAGTACTTC
abundance: NA
d_gene: NA
j_gene: TRBJ2-7
len: 13
v_gene: TRBV6-5

CDR3aa: CASSSVADTDTQYF
CDR3nt: TGTGCCAGCAGCTCCGTAGCGGACACAGATACGCAGTATTTT
abundance: NA
d_gene: NA
j_gene: TRBJ2-3
len: 14
v_gene: TRBV7-2

CDR3aa: CSAWGGTKAFF
CDR3nt: TGCAGTGCTTGGGGGGGGACAAAAGCTTTCTTT
abundance: NA
d_gene: NA
j_gene: TRBJ1-1
len: 11
v_gene: TRBV20-1

CDR3aa: CASSYSIIRTSGGTGELFF
CDR3nt: TGTGCCAGCAGTTACTCGATTATACGGACTAGCGGGGGCACCGGGGAGCTGTTTTTT
abundance: NA
d_gene: TRBD2
j_gene: TRBJ2-2
len: 19
v_gene: TRBV6-2/TRBV6-3

CDR3aa: CASSQGQGDIADTQYF
CDR3nt: TGCGCCAGCAGCCAGGGACAGGGTGATATCGCAGATACGCAGTATTTT
abundance: few
d_gene: TRBD1
j_gene: TRBJ2-3
len: 16
v_gene: TRBV4-1

CDR3aa: CASSLAGGAYQPQHF
CDR3nt: TGTGCCAGCAGTCTCGCGGGAGGGGCCTATCAGCCCCAGCATTTT
abundance: NA
d_gene: NA
j_gene: TRBJ1-5
len: 15
v_gene: TRBV6-2/TRBV6-3

CDR3aa: CASSLAGKTSHGYTF
CDR3nt: TGTGCCAGCAGCTTAGCAGGGAAAACTAGCCATGGCTACACCTTC
abundance: once
d_gene: NA
j_gene: TRBJ1-2
len: 15
v_gene: TRBV7-9

CDR3aa: CASSLGGESEEQYF
CDR3nt: TGTGCCAGCAGCTTAGGGGGGGAATCGGAAGAGCAGTACTTC
abundance: NA
d_gene: NA
j_gene: TRBJ2-7
len: 14
v_gene: TRBV7-6

CDR3aa: CASSQTPSGGPSKYEQYF
CDR3nt: TGTGCCAGCAGTCAAACCCCTAGCGGGGGCCCCTCTAAATACGAGCAGTACTTC
abundance: once
d_gene: TRBD2
j_gene: TRBJ2-7
len: 18
v_gene: TRBV2

CDR3aa: CASSAGGDRSTDTQYF
CDR3nt: TGTGCCAGCAGTGCTGGGGGGGACAGGAGCACAGATACGCAGTATTTT
abundance: NA
d_gene: NA
j_gene: TRBJ2-3
len: 16
v_gene: TRBV25-1

CDR3aa: CASSELGQGTYLPQHF
CDR3nt: TGTGCCAGCAGTGAACTGGGACAGGGGACATATTTGCCCCAGCATTTT
abundance: few
d_gene: TRBD1
j_gene: TRBJ1-5
len: 16
v_gene: TRBV6-1

CDR3aa: CASSFGQGAIREQFF
CDR3nt: TGTGCCAGCAGTTTCGGACAGGGGGCCATTCGGGAGCAGTTCTTC
abundance: NA
d_gene: TRBD1
j_gene: TRBJ2-1
len: 15
v_gene: TRBV6-5

CDR3aa: CASSPGLELLNEQFF
CDR3nt: TGTGCCAGCTCACCGGGACTAGAGTTACTCAATGAGCAGTTCTTC
abundance: few
d_gene: TRBD2
j_gene: TRBJ2-1
len: 15
v_gene: TRBV18

CDR3aa: CASSVEPGGTGELFF
CDR3nt: TGTGCCAGCAGCGTAGAGCCCGGGGGTACCGGGGAGCTGTTTTTT
abundance: NA
d_gene: NA
j_gene: TRBJ2-2
len: 15
v_gene: TRBV9

CDR3aa: CASSLGGASYEQYF
CDR3nt: TGTGCCAGCAGCCTCGGTGGAGCCTCCTACGAGCAGTACTTC
abundance: NA
d_gene: NA
j_gene: TRBJ2-7
len: 14
v_gene: TRBV4-2

CDR3aa: CAISEPLARQTYTEAFF
CDR3nt: TGTGCCATCAGTGAGCCACTTGCGAGACAGACCTACACTGAAGCTTTCTTT
abundance: NA
d_gene: NA
j_gene: TRBJ1-1
len: 17
v_gene: TRBV10-3

CDR3aa: CASSSTQGYYGYTF
CDR3nt: TGTGCCAGCAGCTCTACACAGGGATACTATGGCTACACCTTC
abundance: NA
d_gene: NA
j_gene: TRBJ1-2
len: 14
v_gene: TRBV28

CDR3aa: CASSFGLASSYEQYF
CDR3nt: TGCGCCAGCAGCTTCGGACTAGCGAGCTCCTACGAGCAGTACTTC
abundance: NA
d_gene: TRBD2
j_gene: TRBJ2-7
len: 15
v_gene: TRBV5-1

CDR3aa: CASDSGGWYF
CDR3nt: TGTGCCAGCGATTCGGGGGGATGGTACTTC
abundance: NA
d_gene: TRBD2
j_gene: TRBJ2-7
len: 10
v_gene: TRBV2

CDR3aa: CASSQDPTGGYGYTF
CDR3nt: TGCGCCAGCAGCCAAGACCCGACAGGGGGGTATGGCTACACCTTC
abundance: NA
d_gene: TRBD1
j_gene: TRBJ1-2
len: 15
v_gene: TRBV4-3

CDR3aa: CASTSGSLPYNEQFF
CDR3nt: TGTGCCAGCACCTCCGGTTCTCTACCCTACAATGAGCAGTTCTTC
abundance: NA
d_gene: NA
j_gene: TRBJ2-1
len: 15
v_gene: TRBV7-9

CDR3aa: CSAPQTGELFF
CDR3nt: TGCAGTGCTCCCCAGACCGGGGAGCTGTTTTTT
abundance: NA
d_gene: NA
j_gene: TRBJ2-2
len: 11
v_gene: TRBV20-1

CDR3aa: CASSQDQGAANYGYTF
CDR3nt: TGTGCCAGCAGCCAAGATCAGGGTGCTGCTAACTATGGCTACACCTTC
abundance: NA
d_gene: NA
j_gene: TRBJ1-2
len: 16
v_gene: TRBV3-1/TRBV3-2

CDR3aa: CASRLAGSGETQYF
CDR3nt: TGTGCCAGCAGACTAGCGGGATCTGGGGAGACCCAGTACTTC
abundance: NA
d_gene: TRBD2
j_gene: TRBJ2-5
len: 14
v_gene: TRBV7-9

CDR3aa: CASTTKDRGLPYEQYF
CDR3nt: TGTGCCAGCACCACCAAAGACAGGGGGCTCCCCTACGAGCAGTACTTC
abundance: NA
d_gene: TRBD1
j_gene: TRBJ2-7
len: 16
v_gene: TRBV5-6

CDR3aa: CAWSVGVNQPQHF
CDR3nt: TGTGCCTGGAGTGTTGGAGTTAATCAGCCCCAGCATTTT
abundance: NA
d_gene: NA
j_gene: TRBJ1-5
len: 13
v_gene: TRBV30

CDR3aa: CASSGLYGTGDQPQHF
CDR3nt: TGTGCCAGCAGTGGATTGTATGGGACAGGGGATCAGCCCCAGCATTTT
abundance: NA
d_gene: TRBD1
j_gene: TRBJ1-5
len: 16
v_gene: TRBV6-1

CDR3aa: CASSQNMKGGGNTIYF
CDR3nt: TGTGCCAGCAGCCAAAACATGAAAGGGGGTGGAAACACCATATATTTT
abundance: NA
d_gene: NA
j_gene: TRBJ1-3
len: 16
v_gene: TRBV4-2

CDR3aa: CASSTRDRDGEQFF
CDR3nt: TGTGCCAGCAGCACCCGGGACAGGGACGGTGAGCAGTTCTTC
abundance: NA
d_gene: TRBD1
j_gene: TRBJ2-1
len: 14
v_gene: TRBV7-2

CDR3aa: CASSGGGTSNSPLHF
CDR3nt: TGTGCCAGCAGTGGGGGAGGGACGAGTAATTCACCCCTCCACTTT
abundance: NA
d_gene: NA
j_gene: TRBJ1-6
len: 15
v_gene: TRBV2

CDR3aa: CASSYDGQPPRYGYTF
CDR3nt: TGTGCCAGCAGTTACGATGGACAGCCCCCTCGCTATGGCTACACCTTC
abundance: NA
d_gene: NA
j_gene: TRBJ1-2
len: 16
v_gene: TRBV6-5

CDR3aa: CASSYSSGGASEQYF
CDR3nt: TGTGCCAGCAGTTACTCAAGCGGGGGGGCGAGCGAGCAGTACTTC
abundance: NA
d_gene: TRBD2
j_gene: TRBJ2-7
len: 15
v_gene: TRBV6-2/TRBV6-3

CDR3aa: CASGPTGRGNTGELFF
CDR3nt: TGCGCCAGCGGTCCAACAGGGAGAGGTAACACCGGGGAGCTGTTTTTT
abundance: NA
d_gene: NA
j_gene: TRBJ2-2
len: 16
v_gene: TRBV5-1

CDR3aa: CAISVRTGVYNEQFF
CDR3nt: TGTGCCATCAGTGTTAGGACAGGGGTGTACAATGAGCAGTTCTTC
abundance: NA
d_gene: TRBD1
j_gene: TRBJ2-1
len: 15
v_gene: TRBV10-3

CDR3aa: CASSGRTHGYTF
CDR3nt: TGTGCCAGCAGCGGGAGGACTCATGGCTACACCTTC
abundance: few
d_gene: NA
j_gene: TRBJ1-2
len: 12
v_gene: TRBV7-2

CDR3aa: CAWSVRDREVAGANVLTF
CDR3nt: TGTGCCTGGAGTGTACGCGACAGGGAGGTTGCTGGGGCCAACGTCCTGACTTTC
abundance: once
d_gene: NA
j_gene: TRBJ2-6
len: 18
v_gene: TRBV30

CDR3aa: CASSQDRRLNNYGYTF
CDR3nt: TGCGCCAGCAGCCAAGATCGGCGGCTTAATAACTATGGCTACACCTTC
abundance: NA
d_gene: NA
j_gene: TRBJ1-2
len: 16
v_gene: TRBV4-3

CDR3aa: CASSLGGAEETQYF
CDR3nt: TGTGCCAGCAGCTTGGGGGGAGCGGAGGAGACCCAGTACTTC
abundance: NA
d_gene: NA
j_gene: TRBJ2-5
len: 14
v_gene: TRBV7-9

CDR3aa: CASSSLGGTGELFF
CDR3nt: TGTGCCAGCAGCTCATTGGGGGGTACCGGGGAGCTGTTTTTT
abundance: few
d_gene: NA
j_gene: TRBJ2-2
len: 14
v_gene: TRBV9